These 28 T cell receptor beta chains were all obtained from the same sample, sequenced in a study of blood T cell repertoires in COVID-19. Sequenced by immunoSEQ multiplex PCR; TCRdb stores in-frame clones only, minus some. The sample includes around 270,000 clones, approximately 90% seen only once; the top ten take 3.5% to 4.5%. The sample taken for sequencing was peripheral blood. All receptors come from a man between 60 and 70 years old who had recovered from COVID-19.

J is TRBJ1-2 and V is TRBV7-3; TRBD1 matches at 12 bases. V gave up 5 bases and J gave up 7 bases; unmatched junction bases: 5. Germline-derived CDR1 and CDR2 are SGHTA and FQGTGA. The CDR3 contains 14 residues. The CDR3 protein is CASSPGTGGSGYTF. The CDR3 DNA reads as TGTGCCAGCAGCCCAGGGACAGGGGGCTCTGGCTACACCTTC. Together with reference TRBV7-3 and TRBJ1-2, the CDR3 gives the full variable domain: GAGVSQTPSNKVTEKGKYVELRCDPISGHTALYWYRQSLGQGPEFLIYFQGTGAADDSGLPNDRFFAVRPEGSVSTLKIQRTERGDSAVYLCASSPGTGGSGYTFGSGTRLTVV.

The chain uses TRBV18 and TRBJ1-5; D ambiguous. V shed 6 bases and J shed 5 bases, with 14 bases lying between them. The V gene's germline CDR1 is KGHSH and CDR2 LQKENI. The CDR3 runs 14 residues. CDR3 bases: TGTGCCAGCTCCCCAGCGGGGTCCTATCAGCCCCAGCATTTT. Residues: CASSPAGSYQPQHF.

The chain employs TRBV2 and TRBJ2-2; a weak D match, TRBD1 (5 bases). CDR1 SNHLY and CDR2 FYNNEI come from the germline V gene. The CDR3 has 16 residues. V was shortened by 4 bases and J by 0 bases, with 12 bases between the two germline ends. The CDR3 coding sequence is TGTGCCAGCAGTGCCGACAGACACGCGAACACCGGGGAGCTGTTTTTT. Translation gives CASSADRHANTGELFF. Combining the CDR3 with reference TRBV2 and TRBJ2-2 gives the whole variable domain EPEVTQTPSHQVTQMGQEVILRCVPISNHLYFYWYRQILGQKVEFLVSFYNNEISEKSEIFDDQFSVERPDGSNFTLKIRSTKLEDSAMYFCASSADRHANTGELFFGEGSRLTVL.

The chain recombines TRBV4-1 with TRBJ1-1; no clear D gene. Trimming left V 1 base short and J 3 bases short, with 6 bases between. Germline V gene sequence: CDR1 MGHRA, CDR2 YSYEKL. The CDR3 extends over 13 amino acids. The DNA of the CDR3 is TGCGCCAGCAGCCAAGGAGACTACACTGAAGCTTTCTTT. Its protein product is CASSQGDYTEAFF.

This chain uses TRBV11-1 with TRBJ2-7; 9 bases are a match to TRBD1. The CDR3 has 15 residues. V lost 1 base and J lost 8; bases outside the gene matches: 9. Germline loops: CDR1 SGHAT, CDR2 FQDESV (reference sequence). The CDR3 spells CASSLGGTGSVQQYF. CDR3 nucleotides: TGTGCCAGCAGCTTAGGGGGGACAGGGAGCGTTCAGCAGTACTTC.

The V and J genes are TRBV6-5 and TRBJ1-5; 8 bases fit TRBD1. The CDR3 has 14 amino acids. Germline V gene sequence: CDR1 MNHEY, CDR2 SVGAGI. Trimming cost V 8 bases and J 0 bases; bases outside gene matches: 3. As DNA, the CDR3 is TGTGCCAGCGACAGGGGATATAGCAATCAGCCCCAGCATTTT. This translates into CASDRGYSNQPQHF.

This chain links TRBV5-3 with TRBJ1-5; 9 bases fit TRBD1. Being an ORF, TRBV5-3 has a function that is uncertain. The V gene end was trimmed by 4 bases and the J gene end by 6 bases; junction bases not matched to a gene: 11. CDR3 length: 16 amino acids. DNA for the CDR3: TGTGCCAGAAGCCCCGGGACAGGGCAAAGGGCTCAGCCCCAGCATTTT. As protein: CARSPGTGQRAQPQHF.

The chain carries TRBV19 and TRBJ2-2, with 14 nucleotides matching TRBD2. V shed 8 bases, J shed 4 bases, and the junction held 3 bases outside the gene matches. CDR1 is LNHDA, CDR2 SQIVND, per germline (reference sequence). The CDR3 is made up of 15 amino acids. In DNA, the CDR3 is TGTGCCAGTGGTGGACTAGCGGGGGGCACCGGGGAGCTGTTTTTT. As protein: CASGGLAGGTGELFF.

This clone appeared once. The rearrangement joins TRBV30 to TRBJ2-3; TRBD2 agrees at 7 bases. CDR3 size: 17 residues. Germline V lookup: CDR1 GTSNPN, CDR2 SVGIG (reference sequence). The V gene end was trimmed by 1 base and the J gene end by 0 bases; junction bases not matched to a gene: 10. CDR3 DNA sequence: TGTGCCTGGAGTGCGATCAAAAGCGGGGTTAGCACAGATACGCAGTATTTT. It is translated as CAWSAIKSGVSTDTQYF.

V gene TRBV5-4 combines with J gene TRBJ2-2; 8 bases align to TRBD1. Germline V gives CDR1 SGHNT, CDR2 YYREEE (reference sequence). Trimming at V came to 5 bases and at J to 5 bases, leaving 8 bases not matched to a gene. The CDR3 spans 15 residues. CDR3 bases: TGTGCCAGCAGTTTTCCAGGGGGCGGTACCGGGGAGCTGTTTTTT. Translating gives CASSFPGGGTGELFF.

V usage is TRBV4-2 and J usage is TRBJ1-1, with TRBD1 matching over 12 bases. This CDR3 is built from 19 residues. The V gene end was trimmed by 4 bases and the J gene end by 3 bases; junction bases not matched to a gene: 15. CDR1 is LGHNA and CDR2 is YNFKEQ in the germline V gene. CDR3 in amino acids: CASSLPFRDRGQADTEAFF. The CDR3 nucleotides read TGTGCCAGCAGCCTCCCATTCCGGGACAGGGGGCAAGCGGACACTGAAGCTTTCTTT.

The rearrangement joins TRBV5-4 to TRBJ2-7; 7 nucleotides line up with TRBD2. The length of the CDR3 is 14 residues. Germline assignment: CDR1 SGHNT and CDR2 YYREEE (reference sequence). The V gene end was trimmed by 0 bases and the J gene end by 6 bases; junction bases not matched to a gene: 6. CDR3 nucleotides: TGTGCCAGCAGCTTGGAACTAGCGAGGGGCGAGCAGTACTTC. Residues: CASSLELARGEQYF.

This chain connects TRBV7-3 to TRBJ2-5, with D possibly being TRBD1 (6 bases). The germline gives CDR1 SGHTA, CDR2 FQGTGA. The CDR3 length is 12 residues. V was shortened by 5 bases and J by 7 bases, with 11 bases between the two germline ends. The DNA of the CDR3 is TGTGCCAGCAGCACCCTACAGGGGACCCAGTACTTC. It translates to CASSTLQGTQYF.

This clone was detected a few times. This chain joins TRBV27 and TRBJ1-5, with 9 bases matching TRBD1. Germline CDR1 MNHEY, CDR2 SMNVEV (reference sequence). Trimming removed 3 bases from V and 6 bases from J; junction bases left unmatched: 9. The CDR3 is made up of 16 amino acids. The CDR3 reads CASSFRRTGASQPQHF. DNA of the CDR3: TGTGCCAGCAGTTTCCGAAGGACAGGGGCTAGTCAGCCCCAGCATTTT.

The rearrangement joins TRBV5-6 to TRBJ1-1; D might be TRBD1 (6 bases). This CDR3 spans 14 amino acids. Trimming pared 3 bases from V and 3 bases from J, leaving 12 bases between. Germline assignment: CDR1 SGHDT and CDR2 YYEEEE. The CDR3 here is CASSSTGFYTEAFF. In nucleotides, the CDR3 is TGTGCCAGCAGCTCTACAGGGTTTTACACTGAAGCTTTCTTT.

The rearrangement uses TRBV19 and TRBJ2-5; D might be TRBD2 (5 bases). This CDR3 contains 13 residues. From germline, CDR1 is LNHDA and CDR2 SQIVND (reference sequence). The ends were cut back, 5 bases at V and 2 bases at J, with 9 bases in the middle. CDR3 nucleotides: TGTGCCAGTAGTCCTCCGGGACAAGAGACCCAGTACTTC. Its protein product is CASSPPGQETQYF.

DNA of the CDR3: TGTGCCAGCAGCGCGGTGGGGGGGCTTTCCACAGATACGCAGTATTTT. This encodes CASSAVGGLSTDTQYF. The chain recombines TRBV5-4 with TRBJ2-3; D may be TRBD2 (7 bases). Germline V CDR1 and CDR2: SGHNT, YYREEE (reference sequence). Trimming stripped 4 bases from V and 2 bases from J, with 17 bases between. The CDR3 extends over 16 amino acids.

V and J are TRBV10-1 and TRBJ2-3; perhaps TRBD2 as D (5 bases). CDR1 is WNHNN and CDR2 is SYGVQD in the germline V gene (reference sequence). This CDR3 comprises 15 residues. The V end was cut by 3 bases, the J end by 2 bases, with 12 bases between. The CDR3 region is CASSDKRQITDTQYF. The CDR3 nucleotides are TGCGCCAGCAGTGACAAGCGGCAGATCACAGATACGCAGTATTTT.

For the CDR3, the DNA is TGTGCCAGAGCGGGGAGTCCCGGAAACACCATATATTTT. Amino acids: CARAGSPGNTIYF. The chain couples TRBV2 to TRBJ1-3; D not resolved. CDR1 is SNHLY and CDR2 is FYNNEI in the germline V gene. The V and J ends lost 9 bases and 4 bases respectively, with 13 bases between them. This CDR3 spans 13 amino acids.

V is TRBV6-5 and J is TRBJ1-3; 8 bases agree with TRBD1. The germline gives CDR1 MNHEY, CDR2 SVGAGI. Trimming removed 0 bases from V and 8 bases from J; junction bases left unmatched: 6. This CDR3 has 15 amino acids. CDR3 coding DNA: TGTGCCAGCAGTTACTCCGGCAGGGGGCAGGACACCATATATTTT. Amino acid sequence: CASSYSGRGQDTIYF.

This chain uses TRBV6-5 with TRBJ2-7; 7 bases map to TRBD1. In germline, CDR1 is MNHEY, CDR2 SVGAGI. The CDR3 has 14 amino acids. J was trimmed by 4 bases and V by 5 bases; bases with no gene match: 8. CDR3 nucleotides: TGTGCCAGCAGTAGAGAGACAGGGTTATACGAGCAGTACTTC. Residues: CASSRETGLYEQYF.

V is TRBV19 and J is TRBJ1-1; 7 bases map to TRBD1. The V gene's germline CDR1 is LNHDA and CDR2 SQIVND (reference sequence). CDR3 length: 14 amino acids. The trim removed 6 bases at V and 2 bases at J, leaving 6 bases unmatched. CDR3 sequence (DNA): TGTGCCAGTAGGGATGGACAGGCCAACACTGAAGCTTTCTTT. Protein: CASRDGQANTEAFF.

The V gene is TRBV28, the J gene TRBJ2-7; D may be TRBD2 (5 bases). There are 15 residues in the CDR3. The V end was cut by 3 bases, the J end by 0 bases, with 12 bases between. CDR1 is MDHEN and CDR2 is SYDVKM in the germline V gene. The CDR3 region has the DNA TGTGCCAGCAGTTTGGGGAGCTTTAGCTCCTACGAGCAGTACTTC. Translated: CASSLGSFSSYEQYF. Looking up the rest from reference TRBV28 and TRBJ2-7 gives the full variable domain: DVKVTQSSRYLVKRTGEKVFLECVQDMDHENMFWYRQDPGLGLRLIYFSYDVKMKEKGDIPEGYSVSREKKERFSLILESASTNQTSMYLCASSLGSFSSYEQYFGPGTRLTVT.

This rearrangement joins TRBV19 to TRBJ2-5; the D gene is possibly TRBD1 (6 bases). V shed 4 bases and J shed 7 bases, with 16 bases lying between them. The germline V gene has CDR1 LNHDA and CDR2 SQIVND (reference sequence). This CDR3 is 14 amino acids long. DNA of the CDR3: TGTGCCAGTAGTACCGGGACAACCCCGTGGACCCAGTACTTC. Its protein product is CASSTGTTPWTQYF.

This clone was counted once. Here the CDR3 reads CASSTDRGAKSYNEQFF. The CDR3, as DNA: TGTGCCAGCTCAACGGACAGGGGAGCTAAGTCATACAATGAGCAGTTCTTC. The chain carries TRBV18 and TRBJ2-1, with 9 bases matching TRBD1. Germline-derived CDR1 and CDR2 are KGHSH and LQKENI. CDR3 length equals 17 residues. V lost 5 bases to trimming and J lost 4 bases; unmatched junction nucleotides: 12.

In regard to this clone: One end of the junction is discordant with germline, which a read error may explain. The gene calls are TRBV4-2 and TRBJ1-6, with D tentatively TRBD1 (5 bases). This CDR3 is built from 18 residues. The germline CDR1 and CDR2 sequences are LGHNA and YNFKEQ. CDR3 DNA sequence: TGTGCCAGCAGCACACATAGAGGGACGGCGGGAAATAACTCACCCCTCCACTTT. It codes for CASSTHRGTAGNNSPLHF.

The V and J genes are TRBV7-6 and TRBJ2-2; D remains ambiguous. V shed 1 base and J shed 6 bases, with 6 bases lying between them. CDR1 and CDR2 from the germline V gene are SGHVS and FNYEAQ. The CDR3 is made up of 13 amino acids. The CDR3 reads CASSLVEPGELFF. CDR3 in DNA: TGTGCCAGCAGCTTAGTCGAGCCCGGGGAGCTGTTTTTT.

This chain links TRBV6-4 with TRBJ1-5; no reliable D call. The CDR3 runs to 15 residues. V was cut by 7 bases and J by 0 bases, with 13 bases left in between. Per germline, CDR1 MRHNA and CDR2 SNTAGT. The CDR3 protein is CASNARRNSNQPQHF. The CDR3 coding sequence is TGTGCCAGCAATGCCAGGAGGAATAGCAATCAGCCCCAGCATTTT.